Listed below are T cell receptor beta chains from one sample, sequenced in a study of T cell repertoires in cytomegalovirus infection. Antigens of these TCRs are unknown. TCRdb recomputed calls from the reads with MiXCR, one row per CDR3 protein. The sample comprises about 71,000 distinct CDR3 sequences, approximately 22% of which are singletons, and roughly two thirds rests with the top ten. This sample comprised CD8+ T cells from cultured PBMCs, obtained from culture after CMV antigen stimulation. These receptor sequences come from a human donor in good health (CMV status not recorded). Some clones in this sample may be carry-over from other donors' samples. CDR3s include the opening cysteine and the closing phenylalanine or tryptophan. The D gene is left open where the match is weak. Clone sizes are given selectively: once, few, many, or a class where the clone is expanded.

clone size: .
J gene: TRBJ1-4
D gene: .
CDR3 length: 12
V gene: TRBV7-9
CDR3 DNA: TGTGCCAGCACCACCCCGGGGGAAAAACTGTTTTTT
CDR3 protein: CASTTPGEKLFF

clone size: few
J gene: TRBJ1-1
D gene: .
CDR3 length: 13
V gene: TRBV9
CDR3 DNA: TGTGCCAGCAGCGTCACTCAGAACACTGAAGCTTTCTTT
CDR3 protein: CASSVTQNTEAFF

clone size: few
J gene: TRBJ2-1
D gene: .
CDR3 length: 13
V gene: TRBV6-2/TRBV6-3
CDR3 DNA: TGTGCCAGCAGCCCTCTAGCGATGAATGAGCAGTTCTTC
CDR3 protein: CASSPLAMNEQFF

clone size: .
J gene: TRBJ2-5
D gene: .
CDR3 length: 15
V gene: TRBV27
CDR3 DNA: TGTGCCAGCCGGCCGTGGCCCCCGAGGGGAGAGACCCAGTACTTC
CDR3 protein: CASRPWPPRGETQYF

clone size: few
J gene: TRBJ1-5
D gene: TRBD1
CDR3 length: 13
V gene: TRBV20-1
CDR3 DNA: TGCAGTGCTATTCCAGGGGGCGGTCAGCCCCAGCATTTT
CDR3 protein: CSAIPGGGQPQHF

clone size: .
J gene: TRBJ2-2
D gene: .
CDR3 length: 16
V gene: TRBV4-1
CDR3 DNA: TGCGCCAGCAGCCAAGATAGCCCAACCCAGGCCGGGGAGCTGTTTTTT
CDR3 protein: CASSQDSPTQAGELFF

clone size: few
J gene: TRBJ2-1
D gene: .
CDR3 length: 15
V gene: TRBV6-5
CDR3 DNA: TGTGCCAGCAGTTATCCGGAAGCCCCCTACAATGAGCAGTTCTTC
CDR3 protein: CASSYPEAPYNEQFF

clone size: few
J gene: TRBJ1-5
D gene: TRBD1
CDR3 length: 16
V gene: TRBV11-2
CDR3 DNA: TGTGCCAGCAGCTTGGGACAGGGGGCAAGAGGGCAGCCCCAGCATTTT
CDR3 protein: CASSLGQGARGQPQHF

clone size: many
J gene: TRBJ2-5
D gene: .
CDR3 length: 12
V gene: TRBV20-1
CDR3 DNA: TGCAGTGCTACCGGAGATGGAGAGACCCAGTACTTC
CDR3 protein: CSATGDGETQYF

clone size: .
J gene: TRBJ2-1
D gene: TRBD2
CDR3 length: 15
V gene: TRBV7-2
CDR3 DNA: TGTGCCAGCACTCATAGCGGGGGGGCCTACAATGAGCAGTTCTTC
CDR3 protein: CASTHSGGAYNEQFF

clone size: few
J gene: TRBJ2-7
D gene: TRBD2
CDR3 length: 15
V gene: TRBV28
CDR3 DNA: TGTGCCACCACGCTCATACTAGCGGGGATCTACGAGCAGTACTTC
CDR3 protein: CATTLILAGIYEQYF

clone size: .
J gene: TRBJ2-5
D gene: .
CDR3 length: 14
V gene: TRBV7-9
CDR3 DNA: TGTGCCAGCAGCCGAGGGTTGGATCAAGAGACCCAGTACTTC
CDR3 protein: CASSRGLDQETQYF

clone size: .
J gene: TRBJ1-1
D gene: TRBD1
CDR3 length: 16
V gene: TRBV6-1
CDR3 DNA: TGTGCCAGCAGTGAAGCAGGGGACAGGGGATCCGCTGAAGCTTTCTTT
CDR3 protein: CASSEAGDRGSAEAFF

clone size: few
J gene: TRBJ1-2
D gene: .
CDR3 length: 11
V gene: TRBV4-1
CDR3 DNA: TGCGCCAGCAGCCTGGGCGATGGCTACACCTTC
CDR3 protein: CASSLGDGYTF

clone size: .
J gene: TRBJ2-7
D gene: .
CDR3 length: 11
V gene: TRBV28
CDR3 DNA: TGTGCCAGCAGTCCCGCCATCGAGCAGTACTTC
CDR3 protein: CASSPAIEQYF

clone size: .
J gene: TRBJ2-5
D gene: .
CDR3 length: 12
V gene: TRBV7-2
CDR3 DNA: TGTGCCAGCAGCTTATCCCTAGAGACCCAGTACTTC
CDR3 protein: CASSLSLETQYF

clone size: .
J gene: TRBJ1-1
D gene: .
CDR3 length: 14
V gene: TRBV7-9
CDR3 DNA: TGTGCCAGCAGCTTAAAAAGGATGGACACTGAAGCTTTCTTT
CDR3 protein: CASSLKRMDTEAFF

clone size: few
J gene: TRBJ1-5
D gene: .
CDR3 length: 16
V gene: TRBV7-8
CDR3 DNA: TGTGCCAGCTCTAACCCCGGAGCCGGCAGCAATCAGCCCCAGCATTTT
CDR3 protein: CASSNPGAGSNQPQHF